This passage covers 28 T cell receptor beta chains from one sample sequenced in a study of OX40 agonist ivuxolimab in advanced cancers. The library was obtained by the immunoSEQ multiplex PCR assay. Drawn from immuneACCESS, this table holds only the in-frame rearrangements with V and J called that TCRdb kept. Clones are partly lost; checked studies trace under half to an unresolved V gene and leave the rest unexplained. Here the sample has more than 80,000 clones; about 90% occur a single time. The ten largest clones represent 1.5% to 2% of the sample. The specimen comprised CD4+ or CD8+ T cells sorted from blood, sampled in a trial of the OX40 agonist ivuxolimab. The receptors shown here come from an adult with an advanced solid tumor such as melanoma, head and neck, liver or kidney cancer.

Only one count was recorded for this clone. CDR3 DNA: TGTGCCAGCAGGCCCGGACTGGTAACAGATACGCAGTATTTT. Translated, it gives CASRPGLVTDTQYF. The V call is TRBV2, the J call TRBJ2-3, with a weak D call TRBD2 (5 bases). The V end lost 6 bases, the J end lost 3 bases, and 13 bases lay between the germline ends. The CDR3 runs to 14 residues. Germline values: CDR1 SNHLY, CDR2 FYNNEI.

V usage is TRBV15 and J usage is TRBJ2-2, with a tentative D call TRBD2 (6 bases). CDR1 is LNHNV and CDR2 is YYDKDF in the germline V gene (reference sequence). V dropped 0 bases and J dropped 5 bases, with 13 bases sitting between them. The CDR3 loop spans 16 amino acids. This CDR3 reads CATSRDWREVTGELFF. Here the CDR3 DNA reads TGTGCCACCAGCAGAGATTGGAGGGAAGTTACCGGGGAGCTGTTTTTT.

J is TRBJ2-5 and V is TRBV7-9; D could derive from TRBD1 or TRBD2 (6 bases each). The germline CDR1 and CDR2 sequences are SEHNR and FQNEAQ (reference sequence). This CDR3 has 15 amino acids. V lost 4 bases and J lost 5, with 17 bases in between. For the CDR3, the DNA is TGTGCCAGCAGCTCTCGACTCTTAGGGGGGGAGACCCAGTACTTC. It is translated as CASSSRLLGGETQYF.

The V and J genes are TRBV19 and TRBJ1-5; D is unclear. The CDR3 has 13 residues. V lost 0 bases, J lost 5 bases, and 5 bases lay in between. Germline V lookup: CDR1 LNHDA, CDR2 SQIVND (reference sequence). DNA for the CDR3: TGTGCCAGTAGTATAGAACGGGATCAGCCCCAGCATTTT. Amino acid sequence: CASSIERDQPQHF. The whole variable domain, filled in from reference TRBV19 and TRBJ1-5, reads DGGITQSPKYLFRKEGQNVTLSCEQNLNHDAMYWYRQDPGQGLRLIYYSQIVNDFQKGDIAEGYSVSREKKESFPLTVTSAQKNPTAFYLCASSIERDQPQHFGDGTRLSIL.

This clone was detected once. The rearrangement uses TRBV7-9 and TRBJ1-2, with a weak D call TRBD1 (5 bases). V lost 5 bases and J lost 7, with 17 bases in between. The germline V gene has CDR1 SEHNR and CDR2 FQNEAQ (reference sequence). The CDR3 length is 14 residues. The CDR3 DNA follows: TGTGCCAGCAGCCCCGACAGCTCCCGCCGTGGCTACACCTTC. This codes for CASSPDSSRRGYTF.

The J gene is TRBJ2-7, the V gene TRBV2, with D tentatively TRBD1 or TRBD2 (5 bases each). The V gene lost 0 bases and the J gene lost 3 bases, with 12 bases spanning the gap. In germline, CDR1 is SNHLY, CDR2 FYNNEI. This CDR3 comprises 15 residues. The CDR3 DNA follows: TGTGCCAGCAGTGAAGCCCTGACGAGGGGCTACGAGCAGTACTTC. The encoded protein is CASSEALTRGYEQYF.

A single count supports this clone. The CDR3 DNA sequence: TGTGCCAGCTCACCGGGACTAGAAGGCAATGAGCAGTTCTTC. Translated, it gives CASSPGLEGNEQFF. The chain employs TRBV18 and TRBJ2-1, with 8 bases aligning to TRBD2. From germline, CDR1 is KGHSH and CDR2 LQKENI. CDR3 length: 14 amino acids. With 3 bases clipped from V and 6 bases from J, the junction kept 4 bases outside the gene matches.

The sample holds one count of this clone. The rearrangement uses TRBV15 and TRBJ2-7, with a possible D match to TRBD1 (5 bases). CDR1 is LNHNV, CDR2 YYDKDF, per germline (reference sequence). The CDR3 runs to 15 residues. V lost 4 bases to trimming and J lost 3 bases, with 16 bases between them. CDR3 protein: CATSIDRLINYEQYF. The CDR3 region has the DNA TGTGCCACCAGCATCGACAGATTAATTAACTACGAGCAGTACTTC.

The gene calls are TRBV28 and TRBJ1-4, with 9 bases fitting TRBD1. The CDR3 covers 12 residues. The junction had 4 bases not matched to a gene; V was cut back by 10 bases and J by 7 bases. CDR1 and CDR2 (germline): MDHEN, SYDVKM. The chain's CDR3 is CATGTGSEKLFF. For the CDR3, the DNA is TGTGCCACCGGGACAGGGAGTGAAAAACTGTTTTTT.

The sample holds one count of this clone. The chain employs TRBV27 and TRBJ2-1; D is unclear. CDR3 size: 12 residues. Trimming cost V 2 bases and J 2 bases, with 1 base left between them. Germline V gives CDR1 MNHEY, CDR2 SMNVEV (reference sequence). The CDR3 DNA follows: TGTGCCAGCAGTTTAGCCTACAATGAGCAGTTCTTC. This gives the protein CASSLAYNEQFF.

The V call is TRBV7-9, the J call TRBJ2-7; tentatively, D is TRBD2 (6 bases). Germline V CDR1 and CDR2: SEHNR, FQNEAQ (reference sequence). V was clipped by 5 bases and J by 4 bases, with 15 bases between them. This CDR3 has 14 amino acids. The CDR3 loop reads CASSPVGRGYEQYF. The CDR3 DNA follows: TGTGCCAGCAGCCCCGTCGGGCGGGGTTACGAGCAGTACTTC.

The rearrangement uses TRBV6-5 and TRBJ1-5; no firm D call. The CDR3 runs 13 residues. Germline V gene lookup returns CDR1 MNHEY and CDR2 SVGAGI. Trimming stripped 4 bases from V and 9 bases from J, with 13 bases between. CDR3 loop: CASSSTQQTPQHF. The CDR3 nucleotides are TGTGCCAGCAGTTCCACCCAACAGACGCCCCAGCATTTT.

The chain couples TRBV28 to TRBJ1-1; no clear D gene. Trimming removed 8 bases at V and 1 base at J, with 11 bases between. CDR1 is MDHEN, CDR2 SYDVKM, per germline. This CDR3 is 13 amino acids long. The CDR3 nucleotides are TGTGCCAGCTTCCTAGGGCAGAACACTGAAGCTTTCTTT. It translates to CASFLGQNTEAFF.

CDR3 region: CASRQGTSGSWETQYF. The CDR3 DNA reads as TGTGCCAGCAGACAAGGGACTAGCGGGAGTTGGGAGACCCAGTACTTC. V gene TRBV6-6 combines with J gene TRBJ2-5, with 14 bases lining up with TRBD2. The CDR3 has 16 residues. Germline CDR1 is MNHNY and CDR2 is SVGAGI (reference sequence). Trimming removed 6 bases from V and 5 bases from J; junction bases left unmatched: 8.

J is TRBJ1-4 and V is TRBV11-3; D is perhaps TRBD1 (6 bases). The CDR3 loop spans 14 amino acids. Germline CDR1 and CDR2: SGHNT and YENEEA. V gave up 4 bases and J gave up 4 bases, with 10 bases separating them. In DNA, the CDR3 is TGTGCCAGCAGCTCCGGGACACGTAATGAAAAACTGTTTTTT. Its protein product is CASSSGTRNEKLFF.

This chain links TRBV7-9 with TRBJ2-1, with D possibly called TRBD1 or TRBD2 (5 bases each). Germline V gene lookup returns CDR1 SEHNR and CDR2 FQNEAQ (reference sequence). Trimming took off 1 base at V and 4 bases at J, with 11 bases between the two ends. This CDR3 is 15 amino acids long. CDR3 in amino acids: CASSLGQGPYNEQFF. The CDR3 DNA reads TGTGCCAGCAGCTTAGGTCAGGGACCTTACAATGAGCAGTTCTTC.

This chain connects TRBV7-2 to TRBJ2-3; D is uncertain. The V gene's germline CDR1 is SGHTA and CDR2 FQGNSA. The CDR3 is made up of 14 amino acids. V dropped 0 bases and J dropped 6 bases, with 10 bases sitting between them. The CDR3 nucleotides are TGTGCCAGCAGCTTAGCTCTAGAACCGGATACGCAGTATTTT. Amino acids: CASSLALEPDTQYF.

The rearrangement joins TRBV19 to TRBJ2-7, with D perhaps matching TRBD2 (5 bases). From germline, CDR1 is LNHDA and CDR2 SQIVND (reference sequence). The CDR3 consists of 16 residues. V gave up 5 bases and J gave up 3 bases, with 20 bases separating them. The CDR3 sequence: CASSPATPSSIYEQYF. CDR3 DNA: TGTGCCAGTAGTCCCGCGACGCCTAGCTCCATCTACGAGCAGTACTTC. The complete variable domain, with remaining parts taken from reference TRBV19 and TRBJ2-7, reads DGGITQSPKYLFRKEGQNVTLSCEQNLNHDAMYWYRQDPGQGLRLIYYSQIVNDFQKGDIAEGYSVSREKKESFPLTVTSAQKNPTAFYLCASSPATPSSIYEQYFGPGTRLTVT.

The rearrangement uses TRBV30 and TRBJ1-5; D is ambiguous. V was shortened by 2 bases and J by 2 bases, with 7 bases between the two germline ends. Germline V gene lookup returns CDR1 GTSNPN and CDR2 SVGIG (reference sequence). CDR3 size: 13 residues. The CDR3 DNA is TGTGCCTGGAGTCACGGGGGCAATCAGCCCCAGCATTTT. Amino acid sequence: CAWSHGGNQPQHF. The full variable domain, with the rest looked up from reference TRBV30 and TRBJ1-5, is SQTIHQWPATLVQPVGSPLSLECTVEGTSNPNLYWYRQAAGRGLQLLFYSVGIGQISSEVPQNLSASRPQDRQFILSSKKLLLSDSGFYLCAWSHGGNQPQHFGDGTRLSIL.

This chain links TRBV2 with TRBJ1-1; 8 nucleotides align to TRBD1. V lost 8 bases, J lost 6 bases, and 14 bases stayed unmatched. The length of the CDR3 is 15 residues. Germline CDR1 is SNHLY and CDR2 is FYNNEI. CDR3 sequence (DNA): TGTGCCAGCTCCGCGGGACCACAGGGGGAGGCTGAAGCTTTCTTT. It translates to CASSAGPQGEAEAFF.

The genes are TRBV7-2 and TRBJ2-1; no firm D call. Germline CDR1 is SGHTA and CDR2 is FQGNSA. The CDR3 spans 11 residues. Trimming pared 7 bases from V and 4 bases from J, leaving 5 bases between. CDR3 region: CASTLYNEQFF. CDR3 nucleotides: TGTGCCAGCACCCTTTACAATGAGCAGTTCTTC.

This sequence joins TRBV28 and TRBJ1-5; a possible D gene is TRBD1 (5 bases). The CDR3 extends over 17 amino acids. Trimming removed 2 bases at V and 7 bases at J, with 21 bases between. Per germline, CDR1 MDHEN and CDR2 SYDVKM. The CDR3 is CASSLGLGRGVVQPQHF. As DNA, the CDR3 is TGTGCCAGCAGTTTAGGTCTGGGGAGAGGGGTTGTCCAGCCCCAGCATTTT.

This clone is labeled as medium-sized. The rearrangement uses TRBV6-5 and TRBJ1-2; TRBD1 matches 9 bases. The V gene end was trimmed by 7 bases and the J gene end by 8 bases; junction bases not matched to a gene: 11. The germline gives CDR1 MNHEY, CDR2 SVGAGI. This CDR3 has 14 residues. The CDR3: CASTPGTGRGGYTF. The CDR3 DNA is TGTGCCAGCACCCCCGGGACAGGGCGAGGAGGCTACACCTTC.

The CDR3 DNA is TGTGCCAGCGCCAGGGGGAGGTTTAATGAGCAGTTCTTC. Translation: CASARGRFNEQFF. This chain links TRBV19 with TRBJ2-1; tentative D call: TRBD1 (7 bases). CDR3 length: 13 residues. Trimming took off 9 bases at V and 7 bases at J, with 16 bases between the two ends. CDR1 is LNHDA, CDR2 SQIVND, per germline (reference sequence).

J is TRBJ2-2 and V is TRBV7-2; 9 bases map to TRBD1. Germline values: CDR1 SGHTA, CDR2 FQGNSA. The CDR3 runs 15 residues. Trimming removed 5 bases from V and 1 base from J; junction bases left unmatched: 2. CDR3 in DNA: TGTGCCAGCAGCCGACAGGGGGTGAACACCGGGGAGCTGTTTTTT. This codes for CASSRQGVNTGELFF.

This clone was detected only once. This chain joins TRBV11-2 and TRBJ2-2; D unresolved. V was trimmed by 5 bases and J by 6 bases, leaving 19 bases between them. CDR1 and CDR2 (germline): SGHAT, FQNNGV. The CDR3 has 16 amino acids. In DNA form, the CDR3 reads TGTGCCAGCAGCGTTATGAATGGGCAGGCGGCCGGGGAGCTGTTTTTT. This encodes CASSVMNGQAAGELFF.

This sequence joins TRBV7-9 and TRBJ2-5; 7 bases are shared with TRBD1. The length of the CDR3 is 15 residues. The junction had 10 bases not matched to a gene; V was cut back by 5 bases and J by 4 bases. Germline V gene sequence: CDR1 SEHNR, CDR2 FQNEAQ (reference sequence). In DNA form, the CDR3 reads TGTGCCAGCAGCCCGAGTGGACAGGCGACAGAGACCCAGTACTTC. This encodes CASSPSGQATETQYF.

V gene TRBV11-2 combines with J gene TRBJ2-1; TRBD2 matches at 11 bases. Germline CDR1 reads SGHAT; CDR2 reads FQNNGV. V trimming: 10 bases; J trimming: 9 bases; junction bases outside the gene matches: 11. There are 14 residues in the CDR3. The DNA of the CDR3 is TGTGCCAATAGACTAGCGGGATCGAATAGTGAGCAGTTCTTC. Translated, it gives CANRLAGSNSEQFF.